This T cell receptor (beta chain) was sequenced for a study of blood T cell repertoires in COVID-19. Study-level information: There were acute and convalescent COVID-19 samples, and they came from the United States, Italy and Spain. PBMCs, B-cell-depleted T cells, or T cells provided the cDNA or gDNA that made up the material.

TCRdb's table, derived via immunoSEQ multiplex PCR, lists solely in-frame clones and lacks some. The sample contains under 250,000 clones, approximately 90% of which appear only once. This CDR3 comprises 15 residues. The germline CDR1 and CDR2 sequences are MNHEY and SVGAGI. V was cut by 7 bases and J by 6 bases, with 19 bases left in between. Cohort assignment relied on participant-reported clinical history. Symptom resolution, clearance, or two negative PCRs marked the recovered donors of Cohort 3. The chain recombines TRBV6-5 with TRBJ2-1; D perhaps matches TRBD2 (6 bases). The origin of this receptor is a man aged 30 to 39 who had recovered from COVID-19. The sequencing sample was made of PBMCs or T cells enriched from blood (not recorded which). Written as DNA, the CDR3 is TGTGCCAGCAACCCTTCGGCGCGGGGTTCCAATGAGCAGTTCTTC. Translation: CASNPSARGSNEQFF.